The subject of this entry is one T cell receptor beta chain. What it binds is not known. Unique molecular identifiers, one per molecule, were present on every TCR cDNA molecule. TCRdb re-derived calls from the 5' RACE reads in MiXCR, one entry per CDR3 protein. The repertoire includes some 23,000 distinct CDR3 sequences, approximately 7% of them detected once, and over 11% sits in the top ten. Deletions cut 7 bases from V and 2 bases from J, with 10 bases between. The V gene's germline CDR1 is SGHNT and CDR2 YYREEE (reference sequence). The length of the CDR3 is 13 residues. Time point here: sample taken at primary tumor resection. Some 72 TRACERx patients with early, untreated non-small cell lung cancer donated samples. The study sequenced unsorted whole RNA from tumor, nontumor lung or frozen PBMC. This entry is derived from a study of spatial heterogeneity in lung cancer. The study, taken as a whole, reports: Circulating ubiquitous expanded tumor TCRs were observed more frequently at resection than at follow-up.

The chain uses TRBV5-4 and TRBJ2-1; D is uncertain. This receptor was identified in a male donor with early-stage non-small cell lung cancer. Here the sequenced sample was PBMCs, taken at surgery. The CDR3 here is CASSSSAYNEQFF. The CDR3 coding sequence is TGTGCCAGCTCCTCTTCCGCCTACAATGAGCAGTTCTTC.